This T cell receptor (beta chain) is drawn from a study of blood T cell repertoires in COVID-19. This clone was seen once. V was cut by 2 bases and J by 0 bases, with 9 bases left in between. From germline, CDR1 is SGHRS and CDR2 YFSETQ. The CDR3 loop spans 14 amino acids. Profiling relied on immunoSEQ multiplex PCR, and the TCRdb table lists in-frame clones only, not all of them. The repertoire consists of approximately 270,000 clones, with about nine tenths occurring once and the leading ten covering around 2%. The TCR originated in a man aged 50-60 years with acute or convalescent COVID-19. This sequence joins TRBV5-1 and TRBJ2-7; D remains ambiguous. The sample taken for sequencing was peripheral blood. The CDR3 DNA follows: TGCGCCAGCAGCTTCCACAGCCGCTCCTACGAGCAGTACTTC. Its protein is CASSFHSRSYEQYF.